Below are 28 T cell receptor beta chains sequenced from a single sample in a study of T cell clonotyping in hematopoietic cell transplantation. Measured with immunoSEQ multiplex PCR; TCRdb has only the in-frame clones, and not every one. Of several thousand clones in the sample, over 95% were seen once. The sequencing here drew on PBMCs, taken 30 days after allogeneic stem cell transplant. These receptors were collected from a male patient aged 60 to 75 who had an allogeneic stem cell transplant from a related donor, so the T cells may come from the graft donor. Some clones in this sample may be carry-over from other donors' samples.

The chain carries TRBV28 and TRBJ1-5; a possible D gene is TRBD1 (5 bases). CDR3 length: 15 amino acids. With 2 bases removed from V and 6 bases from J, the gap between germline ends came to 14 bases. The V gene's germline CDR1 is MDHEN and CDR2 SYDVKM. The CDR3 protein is CASSLERARAQPQHF. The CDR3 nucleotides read TGTGCCAGCAGTTTAGAGAGAGCCAGGGCTCAGCCCCAGCATTTT. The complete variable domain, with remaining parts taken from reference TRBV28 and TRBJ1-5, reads DVKVTQSSRYLVKRTGEKVFLECVQDMDHENMFWYRQDPGLGLRLIYFSYDVKMKEKGDIPEGYSVSREKKERFSLILESASTNQTSMYLCASSLERARAQPQHFGDGTRLSIL.

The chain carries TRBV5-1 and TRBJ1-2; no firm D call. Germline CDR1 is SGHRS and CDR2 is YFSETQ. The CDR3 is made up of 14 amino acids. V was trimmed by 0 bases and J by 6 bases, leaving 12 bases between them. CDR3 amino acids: CASSLDGRKDGYTF. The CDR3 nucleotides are TGCGCCAGCAGCTTGGATGGGAGGAAGGATGGCTACACCTTC.

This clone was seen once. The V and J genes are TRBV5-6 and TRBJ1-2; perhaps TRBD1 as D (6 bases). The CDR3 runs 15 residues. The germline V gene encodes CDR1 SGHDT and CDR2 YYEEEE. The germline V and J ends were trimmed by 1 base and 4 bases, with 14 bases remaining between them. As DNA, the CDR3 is TGTGCCAGCAGCTTGAGACTCCAGGGGAGCTATGGCTACACCTTC. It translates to CASSLRLQGSYGYTF.

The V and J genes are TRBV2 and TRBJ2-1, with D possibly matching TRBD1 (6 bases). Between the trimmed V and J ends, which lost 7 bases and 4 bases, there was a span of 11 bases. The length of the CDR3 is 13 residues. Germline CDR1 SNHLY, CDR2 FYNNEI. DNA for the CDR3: TGTGCCAGCATCGGGACACCGTACAATGAGCAGTTCTTC. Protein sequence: CASIGTPYNEQFF.

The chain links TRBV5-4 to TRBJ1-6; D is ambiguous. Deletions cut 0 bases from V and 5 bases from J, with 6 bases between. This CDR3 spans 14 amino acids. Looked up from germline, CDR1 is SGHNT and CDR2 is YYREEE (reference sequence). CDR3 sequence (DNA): TGTGCCAGCAGCTTGGTAGAGAATAATTCACCCCTCCACTTT. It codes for CASSLVENNSPLHF.

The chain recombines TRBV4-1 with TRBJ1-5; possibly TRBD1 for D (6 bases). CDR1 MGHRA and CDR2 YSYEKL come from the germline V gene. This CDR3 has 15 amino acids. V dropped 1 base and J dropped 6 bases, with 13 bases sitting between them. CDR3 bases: TGCGCCAGCAGCCAAGGTTACCTAGGGGGTCAGCCCCAGCATTTT. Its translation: CASSQGYLGGQPQHF.

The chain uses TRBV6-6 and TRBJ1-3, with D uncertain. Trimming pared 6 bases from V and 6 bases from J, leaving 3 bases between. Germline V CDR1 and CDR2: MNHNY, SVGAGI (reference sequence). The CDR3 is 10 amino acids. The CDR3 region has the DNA TGTGCCAGCAGGGCAAACACCATATATTTT. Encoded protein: CASRANTIYF.

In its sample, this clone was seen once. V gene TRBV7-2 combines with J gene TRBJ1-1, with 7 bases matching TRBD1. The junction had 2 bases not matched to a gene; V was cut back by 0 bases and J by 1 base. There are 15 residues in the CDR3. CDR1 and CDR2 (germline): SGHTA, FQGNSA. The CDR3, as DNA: TGTGCCAGCAGCTTAGCAGGGGGCAAGAACACTGAAGCTTTCTTT. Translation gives CASSLAGGKNTEAFF.

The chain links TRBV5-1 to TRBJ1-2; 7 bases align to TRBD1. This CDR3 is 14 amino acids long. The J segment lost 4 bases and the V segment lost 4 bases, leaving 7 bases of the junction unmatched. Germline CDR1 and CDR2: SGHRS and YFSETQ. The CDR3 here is CASSPGQQVYGYTF. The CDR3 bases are TGCGCCAGCAGCCCGGGACAGCAAGTCTATGGCTACACCTTC.

The CDR3 bases are TGTGCCAGCAGCTTAAGGTACACTAGCGGGGGGGCAGGTGAGCAGTTCTTC. Translation: CASSLRYTSGGAGEQFF. The V gene is TRBV7-2, the J gene TRBJ2-1; 13 nucleotides agree with TRBD2. The length of the CDR3 is 17 residues. The V segment lost 2 bases and the J segment 9 bases; nucleotides outside the gene matches: 10. Looked up from germline, CDR1 is SGHTA and CDR2 is FQGNSA.

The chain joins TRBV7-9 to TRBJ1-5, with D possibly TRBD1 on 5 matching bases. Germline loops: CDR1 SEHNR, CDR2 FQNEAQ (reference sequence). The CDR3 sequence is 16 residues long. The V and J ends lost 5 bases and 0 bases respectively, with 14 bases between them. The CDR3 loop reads CASSTGDGNSNQPQHF. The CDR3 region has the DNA TGTGCCAGCAGCACGGGGGACGGTAATAGCAATCAGCCCCAGCATTTT.

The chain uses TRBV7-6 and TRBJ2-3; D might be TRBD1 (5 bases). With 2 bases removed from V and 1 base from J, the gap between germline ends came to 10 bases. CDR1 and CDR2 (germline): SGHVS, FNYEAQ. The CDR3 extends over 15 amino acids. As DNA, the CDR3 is TGTGCCAGCAGCTTATTGCAGGGCGGCACAGATACGCAGTATTTT. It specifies CASSLLQGGTDTQYF.

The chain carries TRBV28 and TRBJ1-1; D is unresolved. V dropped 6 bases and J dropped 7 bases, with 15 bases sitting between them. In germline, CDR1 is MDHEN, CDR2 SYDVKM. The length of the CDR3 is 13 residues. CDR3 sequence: CASSGGEVLEAFF. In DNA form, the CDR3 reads TGTGCCAGCAGCGGCGGAGAGGTCCTTGAAGCTTTCTTT.

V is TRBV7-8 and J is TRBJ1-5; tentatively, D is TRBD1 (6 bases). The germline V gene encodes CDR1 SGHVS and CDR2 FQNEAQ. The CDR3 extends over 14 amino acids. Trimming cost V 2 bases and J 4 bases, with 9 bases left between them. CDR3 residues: CASSLRQGNQPQHF. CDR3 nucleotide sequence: TGTGCCAGCAGCTTAAGGCAGGGGAATCAGCCCCAGCATTTT.

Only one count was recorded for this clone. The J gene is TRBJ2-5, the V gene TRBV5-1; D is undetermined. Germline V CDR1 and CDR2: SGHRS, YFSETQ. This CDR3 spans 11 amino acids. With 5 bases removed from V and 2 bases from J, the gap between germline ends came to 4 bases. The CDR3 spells CASRMQETQYF. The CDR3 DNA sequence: TGCGCCAGCAGAATGCAAGAGACCCAGTACTTC.

The CDR3 sequence: CARSFSTEAFF. CDR3 sequence (DNA): TGTGCCAGAAGCTTTAGCACTGAAGCTTTCTTT. This chain connects TRBV5-3 to TRBJ1-1; D remains ambiguous. TRBV5-3 is sorted into the ORF group, with uncertain function. The V end lost 2 bases, the J end lost 4 bases, and 3 bases lay between the germline ends. The CDR3 loop spans 11 amino acids.

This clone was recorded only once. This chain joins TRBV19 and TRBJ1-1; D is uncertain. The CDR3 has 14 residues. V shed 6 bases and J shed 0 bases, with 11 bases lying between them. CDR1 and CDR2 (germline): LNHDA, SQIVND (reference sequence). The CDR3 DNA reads TGTGCCAGTAGAGAAGGTGGGGTGAACACTGAAGCTTTCTTT. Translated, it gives CASREGGVNTEAFF.

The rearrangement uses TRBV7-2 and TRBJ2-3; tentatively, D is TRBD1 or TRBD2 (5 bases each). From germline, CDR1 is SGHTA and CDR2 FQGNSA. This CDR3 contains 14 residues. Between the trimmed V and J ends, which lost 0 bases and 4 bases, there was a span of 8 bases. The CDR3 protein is CASSLAGVADTQYF. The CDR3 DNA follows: TGTGCCAGCAGCTTAGCGGGGGTAGCAGATACGCAGTATTTT.

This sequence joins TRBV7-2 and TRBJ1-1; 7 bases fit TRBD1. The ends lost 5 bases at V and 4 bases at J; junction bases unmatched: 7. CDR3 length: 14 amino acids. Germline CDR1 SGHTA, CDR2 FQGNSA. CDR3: CASSPRQGGTEAFF. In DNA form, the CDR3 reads TGTGCCAGCAGCCCAAGACAGGGTGGCACTGAAGCTTTCTTT.

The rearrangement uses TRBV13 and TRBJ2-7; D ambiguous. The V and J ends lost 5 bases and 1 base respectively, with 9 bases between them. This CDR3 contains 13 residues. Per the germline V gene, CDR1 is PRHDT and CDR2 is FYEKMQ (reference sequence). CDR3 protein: CASSPLGSYEQYF. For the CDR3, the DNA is TGTGCCAGCAGCCCCTTAGGATCCTACGAGCAGTACTTC.

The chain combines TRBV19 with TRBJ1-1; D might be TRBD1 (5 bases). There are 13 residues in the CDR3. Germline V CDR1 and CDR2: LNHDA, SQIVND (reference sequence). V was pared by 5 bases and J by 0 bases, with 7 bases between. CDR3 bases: TGTGCCAGTAGTGTACAGGTGAACACTGAAGCTTTCTTT. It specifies CASSVQVNTEAFF.

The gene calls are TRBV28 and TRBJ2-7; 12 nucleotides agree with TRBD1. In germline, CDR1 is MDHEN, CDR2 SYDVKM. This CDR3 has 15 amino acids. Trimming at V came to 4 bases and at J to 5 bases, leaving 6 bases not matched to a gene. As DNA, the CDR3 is TGTGCCAGCAGTTCTTCCGGGACAGGGGGCAACGAGCAGTACTTC. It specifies CASSSSGTGGNEQYF.

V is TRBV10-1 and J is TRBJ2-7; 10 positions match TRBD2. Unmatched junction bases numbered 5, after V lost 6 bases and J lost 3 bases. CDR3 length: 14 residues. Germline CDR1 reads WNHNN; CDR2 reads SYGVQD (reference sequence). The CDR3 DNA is TGCGCCAGCAGCCCAGCGGGGGGGCTCTACGAGCAGTACTTC. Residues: CASSPAGGLYEQYF.

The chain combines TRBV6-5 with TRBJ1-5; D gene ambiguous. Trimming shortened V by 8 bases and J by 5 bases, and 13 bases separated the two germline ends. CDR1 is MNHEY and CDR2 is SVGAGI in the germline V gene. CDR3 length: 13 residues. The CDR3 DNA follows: TGTGCCAGCTCGCCCAGTAACCATCAGCCCCAGCATTTT. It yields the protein CASSPSNHQPQHF.

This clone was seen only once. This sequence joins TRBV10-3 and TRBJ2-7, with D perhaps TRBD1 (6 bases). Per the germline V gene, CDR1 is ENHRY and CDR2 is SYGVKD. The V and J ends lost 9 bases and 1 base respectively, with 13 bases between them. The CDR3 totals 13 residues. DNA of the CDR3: TGTGCCATAAGACAGGTCCAATCCTACGAGCAGTACTTC. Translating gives CAIRQVQSYEQYF.

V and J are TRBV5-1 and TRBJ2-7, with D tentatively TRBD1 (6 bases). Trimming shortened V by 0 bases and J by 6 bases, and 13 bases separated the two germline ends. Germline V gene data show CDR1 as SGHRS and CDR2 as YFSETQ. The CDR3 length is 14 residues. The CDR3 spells CASSLVSRGSEQYF. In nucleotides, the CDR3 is TGCGCCAGCAGCTTGGTGTCCAGGGGCAGCGAGCAGTACTTC.

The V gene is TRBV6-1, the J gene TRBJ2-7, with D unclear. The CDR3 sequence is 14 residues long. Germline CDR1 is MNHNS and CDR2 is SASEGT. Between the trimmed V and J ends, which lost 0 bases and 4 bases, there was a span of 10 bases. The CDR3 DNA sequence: TGTGCCAGCAGTGAAGCTGGACGGTCATACGAGCAGTACTTC. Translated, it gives CASSEAGRSYEQYF.

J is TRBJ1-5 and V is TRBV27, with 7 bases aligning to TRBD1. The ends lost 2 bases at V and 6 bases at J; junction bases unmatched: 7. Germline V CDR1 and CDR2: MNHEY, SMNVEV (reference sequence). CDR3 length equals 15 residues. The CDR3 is CASSLNRGSSQPQHF. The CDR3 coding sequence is TGTGCCAGCAGTTTAAACAGGGGATCTAGTCAGCCCCAGCATTTT.